This T cell receptor beta chain was identified in a study of T cell responses to AZD1222 COVID-19 vaccine. Produced via immunoSEQ multiplex PCR; TCRdb's table is partial and in-frame only. The sample shows tens of thousands of clones, approximately 89% of them seen only once. Study observations and caveats: Once two AZD1222 doses were given, Spike-specific TCR breadth and depth went up. Baseline seropositivity characterized only a handful of AZD1222 recipients.

Between the trimmed V and J ends, which lost 4 bases and 9 bases, there was a span of 17 bases. The CDR3 consists of 14 residues. Germline V gives CDR1 SGHDT, CDR2 YYEEEE. As for this clone: The antigen remains undetermined.

The chain combines TRBV5-6 with TRBJ1-5; D is possibly TRBD1 (5 bases). The source material was peripheral blood, sampled on day 0 of AZD1222 vaccination. The sequence was collected from an adult in good health. The CDR3 sequence: CASSRGIGGAPQHF. Here the CDR3 DNA reads TGTGCCAGCAGCCGTGGAATTGGCGGGGCGCCCCAGCATTTT.